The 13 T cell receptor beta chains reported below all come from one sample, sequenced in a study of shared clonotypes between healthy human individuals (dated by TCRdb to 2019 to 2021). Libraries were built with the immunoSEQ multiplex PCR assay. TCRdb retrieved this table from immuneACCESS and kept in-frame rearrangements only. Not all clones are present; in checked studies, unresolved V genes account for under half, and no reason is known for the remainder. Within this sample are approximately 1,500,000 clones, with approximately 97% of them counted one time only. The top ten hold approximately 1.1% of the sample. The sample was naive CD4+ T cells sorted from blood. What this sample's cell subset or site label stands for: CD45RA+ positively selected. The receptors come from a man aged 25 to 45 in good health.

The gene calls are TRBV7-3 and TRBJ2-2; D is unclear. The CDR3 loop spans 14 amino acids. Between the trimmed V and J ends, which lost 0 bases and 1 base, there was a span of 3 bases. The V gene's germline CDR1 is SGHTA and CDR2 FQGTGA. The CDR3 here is CASSLTQNTGELFF. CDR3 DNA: TGTGCCAGCAGCTTAACGCAGAACACCGGGGAGCTGTTTTTT.

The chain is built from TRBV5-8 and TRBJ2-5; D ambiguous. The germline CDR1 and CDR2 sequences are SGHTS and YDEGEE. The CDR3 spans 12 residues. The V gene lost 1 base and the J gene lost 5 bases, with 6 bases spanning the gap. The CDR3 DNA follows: TGTGCCAGCAGCTTGTTGGCGGAGACCCAGTACTTC. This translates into CASSLLAETQYF. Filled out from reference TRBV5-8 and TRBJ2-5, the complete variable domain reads EAGVTQSPTHLIKTRGQQATLRCSPISGHTSVYWYQQALGLGLQFLLWYDEGEERNRGNFPPRFSGRQFPNYSSELNVNALELEDSALYLCASSLLAETQYFGPGTRLLVL.

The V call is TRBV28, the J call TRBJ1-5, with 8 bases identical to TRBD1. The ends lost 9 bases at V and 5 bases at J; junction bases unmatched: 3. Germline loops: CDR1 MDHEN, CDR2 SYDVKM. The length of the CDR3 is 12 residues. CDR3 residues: CASGQGYQPQHF. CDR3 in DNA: TGTGCCAGTGGACAGGGATATCAGCCCCAGCATTTT.

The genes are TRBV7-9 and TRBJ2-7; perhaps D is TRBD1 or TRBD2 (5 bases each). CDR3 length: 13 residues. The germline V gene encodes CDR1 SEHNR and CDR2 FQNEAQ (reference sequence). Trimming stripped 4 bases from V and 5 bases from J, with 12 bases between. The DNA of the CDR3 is TGTGCCAGCAGCTATCGGGACGGGCACGAGCAGTACTTC. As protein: CASSYRDGHEQYF.

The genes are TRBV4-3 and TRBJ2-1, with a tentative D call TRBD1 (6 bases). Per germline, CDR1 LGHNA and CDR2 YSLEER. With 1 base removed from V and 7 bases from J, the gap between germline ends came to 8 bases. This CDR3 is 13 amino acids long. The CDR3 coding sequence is TGCGCCAGCAGCCAAGTGGGGACAAATGAGCAGTTCTTC. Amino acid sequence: CASSQVGTNEQFF.

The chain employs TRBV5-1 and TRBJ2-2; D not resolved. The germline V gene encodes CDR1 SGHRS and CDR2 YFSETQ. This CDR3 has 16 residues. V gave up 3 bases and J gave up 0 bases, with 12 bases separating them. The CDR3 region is CASSSDGFANTGELFF. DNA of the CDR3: TGCGCCAGCAGCTCCGACGGTTTCGCGAACACCGGGGAGCTGTTTTTT.

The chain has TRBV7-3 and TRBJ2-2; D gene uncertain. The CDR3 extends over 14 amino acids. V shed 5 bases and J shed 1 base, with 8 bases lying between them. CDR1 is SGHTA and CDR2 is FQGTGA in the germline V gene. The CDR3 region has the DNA TGTGCCAGCAGCGCCATACGGAACACCGGGGAGCTGTTTTTT. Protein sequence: CASSAIRNTGELFF. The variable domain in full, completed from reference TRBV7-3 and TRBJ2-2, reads GAGVSQTPSNKVTEKGKYVELRCDPISGHTALYWYRQSLGQGPEFLIYFQGTGAADDSGLPNDRFFAVRPEGSVSTLKIQRTERGDSAVYLCASSAIRNTGELFFGEGSRLTVL.

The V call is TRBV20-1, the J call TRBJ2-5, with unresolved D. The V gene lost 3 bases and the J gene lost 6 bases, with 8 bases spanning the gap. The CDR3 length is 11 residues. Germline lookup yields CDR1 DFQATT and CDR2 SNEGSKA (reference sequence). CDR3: CSASSEQTQYF. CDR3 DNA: TGCAGTGCTAGTTCTGAACAGACCCAGTACTTC.

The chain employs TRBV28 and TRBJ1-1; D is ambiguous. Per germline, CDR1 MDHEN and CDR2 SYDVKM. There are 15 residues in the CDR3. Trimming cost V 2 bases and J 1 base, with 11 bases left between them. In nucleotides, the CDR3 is TGTGCCAGCAGTTTAATTGGGCATGAGAACACTGAAGCTTTCTTT. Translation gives CASSLIGHENTEAFF.

CDR3 amino acids: CASSMRTGTEAFF. The DNA for the CDR3 is TGTGCCAGTAGTATGAGAACGGGGACTGAAGCTTTCTTT. The genes are TRBV19 and TRBJ1-1; D unclear. V was pared by 3 bases and J by 5 bases, with 10 bases between. This CDR3 is built from 13 residues. Germline V gene data show CDR1 as LNHDA and CDR2 as SQIVND (reference sequence).

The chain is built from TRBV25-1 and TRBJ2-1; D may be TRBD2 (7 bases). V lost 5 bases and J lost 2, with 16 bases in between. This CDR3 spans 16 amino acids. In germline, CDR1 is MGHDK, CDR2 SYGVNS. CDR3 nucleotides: TGTGCCAGCAGTCCCCTAGGGGGAGGGACCTACAATGAGCAGTTCTTC. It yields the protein CASSPLGGGTYNEQFF.

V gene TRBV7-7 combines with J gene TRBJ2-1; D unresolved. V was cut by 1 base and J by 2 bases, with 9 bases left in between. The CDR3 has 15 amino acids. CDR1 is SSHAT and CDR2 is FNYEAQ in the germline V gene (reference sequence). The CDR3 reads CASSLGVDPYNEQFF. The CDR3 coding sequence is TGTGCCAGCAGCTTAGGGGTCGACCCCTACAATGAGCAGTTCTTC.

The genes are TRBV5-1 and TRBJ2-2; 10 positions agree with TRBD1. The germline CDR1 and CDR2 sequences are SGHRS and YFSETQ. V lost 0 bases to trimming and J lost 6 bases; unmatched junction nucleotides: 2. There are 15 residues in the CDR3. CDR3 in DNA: TGCGCCAGCAGCTTGGCAGGACAGGGGGCCGGGGAGCTGTTTTTT. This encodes CASSLAGQGAGELFF.